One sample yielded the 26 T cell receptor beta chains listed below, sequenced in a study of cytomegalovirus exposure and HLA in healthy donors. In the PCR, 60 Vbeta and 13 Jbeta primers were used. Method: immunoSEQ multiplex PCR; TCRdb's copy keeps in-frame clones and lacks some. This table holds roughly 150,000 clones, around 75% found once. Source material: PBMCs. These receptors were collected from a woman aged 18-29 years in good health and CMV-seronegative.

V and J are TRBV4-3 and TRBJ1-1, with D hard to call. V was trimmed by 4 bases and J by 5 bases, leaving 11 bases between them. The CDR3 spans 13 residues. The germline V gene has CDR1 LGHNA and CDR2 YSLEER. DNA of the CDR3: TGCGCCAGCAGCCCCCCGACGGGGACTGAAGCTTTCTTT. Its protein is CASSPPTGTEAFF.

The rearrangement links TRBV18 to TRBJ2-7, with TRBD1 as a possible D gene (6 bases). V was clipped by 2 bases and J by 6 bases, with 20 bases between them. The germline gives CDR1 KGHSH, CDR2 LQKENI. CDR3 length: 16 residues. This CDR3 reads CASSPTGQSSLFEQYF. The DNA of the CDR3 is TGTGCCAGCTCACCAACCGGACAGAGCAGTTTATTCGAGCAGTACTTC.

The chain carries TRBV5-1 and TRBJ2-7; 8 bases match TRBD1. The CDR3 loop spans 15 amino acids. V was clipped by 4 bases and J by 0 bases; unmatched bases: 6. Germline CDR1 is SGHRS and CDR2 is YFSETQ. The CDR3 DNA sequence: TGCGCCAGCAGCATACGACAGGGGAGCTCCTACGAGCAGTACTTC. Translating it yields CASSIRQGSSYEQYF.

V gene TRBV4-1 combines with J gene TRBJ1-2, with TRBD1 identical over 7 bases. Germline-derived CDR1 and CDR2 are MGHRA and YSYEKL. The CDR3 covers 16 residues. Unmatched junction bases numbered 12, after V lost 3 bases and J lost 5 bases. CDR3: CASSQVLDRAPYGYTF. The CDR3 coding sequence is TGCGCCAGCAGCCAGGTACTCGACAGGGCCCCTTATGGCTACACCTTC.

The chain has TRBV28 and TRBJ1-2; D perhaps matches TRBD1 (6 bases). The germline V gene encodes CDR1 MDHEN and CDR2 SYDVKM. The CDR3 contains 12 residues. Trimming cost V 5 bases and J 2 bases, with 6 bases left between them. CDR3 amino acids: CASSQGNYGYTF. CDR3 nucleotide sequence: TGTGCCAGCAGTCAGGGGAACTATGGCTACACCTTC.

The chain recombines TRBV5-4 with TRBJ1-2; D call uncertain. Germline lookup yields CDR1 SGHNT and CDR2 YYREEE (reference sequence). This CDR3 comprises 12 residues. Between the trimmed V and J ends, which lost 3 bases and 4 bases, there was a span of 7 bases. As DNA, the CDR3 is TGTGCCAGCAGCTCCCCCAGCTATGGCTACACCTTC. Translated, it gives CASSSPSYGYTF.

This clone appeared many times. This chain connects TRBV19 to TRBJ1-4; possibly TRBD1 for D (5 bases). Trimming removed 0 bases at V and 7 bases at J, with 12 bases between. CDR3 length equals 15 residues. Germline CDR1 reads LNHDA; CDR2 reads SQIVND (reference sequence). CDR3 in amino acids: CASSIDRQGSEKLFF. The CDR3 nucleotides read TGTGCCAGTAGTATAGATCGGCAGGGAAGTGAAAAACTGTTTTTT.

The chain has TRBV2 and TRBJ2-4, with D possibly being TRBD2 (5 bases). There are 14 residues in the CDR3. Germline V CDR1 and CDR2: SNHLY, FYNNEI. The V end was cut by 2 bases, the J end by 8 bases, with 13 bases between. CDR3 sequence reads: CASSENLASYIQYF. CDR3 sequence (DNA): TGTGCCAGCAGTGAAAATTTAGCTAGCTACATTCAGTACTTC.

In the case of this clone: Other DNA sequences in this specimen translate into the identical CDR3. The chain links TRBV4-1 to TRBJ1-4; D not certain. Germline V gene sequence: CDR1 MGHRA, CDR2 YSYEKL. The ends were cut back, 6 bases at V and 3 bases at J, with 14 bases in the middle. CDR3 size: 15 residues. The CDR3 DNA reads TGCGCCAGCAGGGCCATCGGACTGGCTAATGAAAAACTGTTTTTT. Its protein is CASRAIGLANEKLFF.

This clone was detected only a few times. The CDR3 DNA reads TGTGCCAGCACCGACAGGGCTCTAACCTACGAGCAGTACGTC. It codes for CASTDRALTYEQYV. This chain links TRBV2 with TRBJ2-7; 7 bases are shared with TRBD1. CDR1 SNHLY and CDR2 FYNNEI come from the germline V gene. The CDR3 sequence is 14 residues long. V lost 7 bases and J lost 2; bases outside the gene matches: 8.

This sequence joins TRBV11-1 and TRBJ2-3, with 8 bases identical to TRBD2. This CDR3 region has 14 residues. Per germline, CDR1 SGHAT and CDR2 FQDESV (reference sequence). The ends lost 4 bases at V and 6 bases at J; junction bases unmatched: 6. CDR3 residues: CASSWAGGADTQYF. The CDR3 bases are TGTGCCAGCAGCTGGGCGGGGGGTGCGGATACGCAGTATTTT.

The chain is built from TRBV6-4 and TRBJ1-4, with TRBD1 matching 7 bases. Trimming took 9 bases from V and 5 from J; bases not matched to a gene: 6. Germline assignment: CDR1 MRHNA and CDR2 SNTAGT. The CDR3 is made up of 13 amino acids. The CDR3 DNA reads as TGTGCCAGTCCGGGACAGAGGAATGAAAAACTGTTTTTT. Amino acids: CASPGQRNEKLFF.

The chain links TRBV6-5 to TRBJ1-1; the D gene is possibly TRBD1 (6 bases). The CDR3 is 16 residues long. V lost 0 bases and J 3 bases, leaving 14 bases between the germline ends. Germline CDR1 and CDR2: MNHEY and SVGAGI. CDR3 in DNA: TGTGCCAGCAGTTACTCGACGGCTAAGGGGGACACTGAAGCTTTCTTT. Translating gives CASSYSTAKGDTEAFF.

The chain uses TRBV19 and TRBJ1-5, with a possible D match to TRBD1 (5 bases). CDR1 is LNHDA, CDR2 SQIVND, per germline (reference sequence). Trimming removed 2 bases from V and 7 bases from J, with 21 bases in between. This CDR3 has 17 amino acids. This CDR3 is CASSIPRTRVPNQPQHF. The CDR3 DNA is TGTGCCAGTAGTATACCGCGAACCAGGGTCCCAAACCAGCCCCAGCATTTT. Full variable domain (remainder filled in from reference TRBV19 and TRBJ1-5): DGGITQSPKYLFRKEGQNVTLSCEQNLNHDAMYWYRQDPGQGLRLIYYSQIVNDFQKGDIAEGYSVSREKKESFPLTVTSAQKNPTAFYLCASSIPRTRVPNQPQHFGDGTRLSIL.

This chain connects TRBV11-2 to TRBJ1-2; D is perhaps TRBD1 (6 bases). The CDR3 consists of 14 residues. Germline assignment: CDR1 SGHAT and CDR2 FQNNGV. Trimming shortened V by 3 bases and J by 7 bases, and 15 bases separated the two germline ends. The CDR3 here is CASSLDRGSSGYTF. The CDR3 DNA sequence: TGTGCCAGCAGCTTGGACAGAGGATCATCTGGCTACACCTTC.

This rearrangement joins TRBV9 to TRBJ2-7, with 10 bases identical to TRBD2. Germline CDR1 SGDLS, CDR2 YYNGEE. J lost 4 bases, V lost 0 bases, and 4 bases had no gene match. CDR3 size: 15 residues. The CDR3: CASSVGLAGLYEQYV. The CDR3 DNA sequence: TGTGCCAGCAGCGTAGGACTAGCGGGCCTTTACGAGCAGTACGTC.

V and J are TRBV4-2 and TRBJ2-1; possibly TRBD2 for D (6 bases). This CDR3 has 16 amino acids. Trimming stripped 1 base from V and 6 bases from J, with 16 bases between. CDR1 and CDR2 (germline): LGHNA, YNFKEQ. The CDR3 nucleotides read TGTGCCAGCAGCCAAGTGGGGCGGGGTTTAGGCAATGAGCAGTTCTTC. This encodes CASSQVGRGLGNEQFF.

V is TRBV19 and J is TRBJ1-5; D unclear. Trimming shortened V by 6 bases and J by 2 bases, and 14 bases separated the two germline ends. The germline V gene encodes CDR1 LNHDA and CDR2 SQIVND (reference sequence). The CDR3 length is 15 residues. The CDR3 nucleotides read TGTGCCAGTAGCAAGAGGGTTACTGGCAATCAGCCCCAGCATTTT. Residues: CASSKRVTGNQPQHF.

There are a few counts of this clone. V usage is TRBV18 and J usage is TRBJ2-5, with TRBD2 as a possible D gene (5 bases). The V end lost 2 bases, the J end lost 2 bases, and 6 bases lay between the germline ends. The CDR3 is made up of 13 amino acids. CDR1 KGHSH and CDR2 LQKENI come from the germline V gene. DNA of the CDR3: TGTGCCAGCTCACCAGAGGGACAAGAGACCCAGTACTTC. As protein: CASSPEGQETQYF.

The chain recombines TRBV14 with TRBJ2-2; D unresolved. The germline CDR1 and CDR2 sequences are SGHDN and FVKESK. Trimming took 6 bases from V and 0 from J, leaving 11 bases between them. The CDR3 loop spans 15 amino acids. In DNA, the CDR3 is TGTGCCAGCAGTTCTTTGTCGGCGAACACCGGGGAGCTGTTTTTT. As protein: CASSSLSANTGELFF.

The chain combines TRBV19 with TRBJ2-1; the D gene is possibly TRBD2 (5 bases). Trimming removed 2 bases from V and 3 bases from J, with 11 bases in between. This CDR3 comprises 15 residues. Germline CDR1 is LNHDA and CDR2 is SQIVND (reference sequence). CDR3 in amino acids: CASSIPSGVYNEQFF. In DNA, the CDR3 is TGTGCCAGTAGTATACCCAGCGGAGTCTACAATGAGCAGTTCTTC.

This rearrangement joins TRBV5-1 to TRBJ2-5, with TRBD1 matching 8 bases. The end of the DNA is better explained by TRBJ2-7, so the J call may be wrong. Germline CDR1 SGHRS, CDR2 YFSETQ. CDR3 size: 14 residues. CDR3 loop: CASSGGQGQGEQYF. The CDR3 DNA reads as TGCGCCAGCAGCGGCGGACAGGGTCAGGGCGAGCAGTACTTC.

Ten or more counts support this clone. This CDR3 is CASSLLAGGGTGELFF. The DNA for the CDR3 is TGTGCCAGCAGCCTATTAGCGGGAGGAGGAACCGGGGAGCTGTTTTTT. The chain links TRBV6-4 to TRBJ2-2, with 10 bases identical to TRBD2. The germline gives CDR1 MRHNA, CDR2 SNTAGT. V lost 6 bases and J lost 5; bases outside the gene matches: 9. The length of the CDR3 is 16 residues.

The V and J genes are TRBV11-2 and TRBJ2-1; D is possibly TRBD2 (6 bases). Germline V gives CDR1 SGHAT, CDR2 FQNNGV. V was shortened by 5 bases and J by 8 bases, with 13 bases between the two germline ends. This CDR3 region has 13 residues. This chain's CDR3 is CASSPQGGYEQFF. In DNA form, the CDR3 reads TGTGCCAGCAGCCCCCAGGGAGGTTATGAGCAGTTCTTC.

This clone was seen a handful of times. This CDR3 reads CASSWQINTEAFF. The CDR3 DNA sequence: TGTGCCAGCAGCTGGCAGATTAACACTGAAGCTTTCTTT. The rearrangement links TRBV28 to TRBJ1-1; D gene uncertain. Trimming shortened V by 6 bases and J by 2 bases, and 10 bases separated the two germline ends. Germline loops: CDR1 MDHEN, CDR2 SYDVKM. This CDR3 spans 13 amino acids.

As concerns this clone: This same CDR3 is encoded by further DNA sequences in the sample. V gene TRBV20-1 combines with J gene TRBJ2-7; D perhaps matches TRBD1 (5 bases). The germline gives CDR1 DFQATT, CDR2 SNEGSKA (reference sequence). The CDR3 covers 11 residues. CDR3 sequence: CSASSGFEQYV. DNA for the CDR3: TGTAGTGCTAGTTCAGGGTTCGAGCAGTACGTC.